Each of the 25 T cell receptor beta chains below was sequenced from the same sample in a study of Graves' ophthalmopathy and Graves' hyperthyroidism. CDR3 regions of TCR beta were amplified from RNA transcripts. First-round RT-PCR used HTBI primers; second-round multiplex PCR followed. Using its own MiXCR run on the multiplex PCR reads, TCRdb lists one record per CDR3 protein. The table has about 220,000 distinct CDR3 sequences, 20% to 25% seen once. Material for sequencing was peripheral blood. These receptor sequences come from a woman aged 45-65 years with Graves' ophthalmopathy.

This clonotype was found many times. The genes are TRBV5-1 and TRBJ2-2; TRBD2 aligns across 8 bases. There are 16 residues in the CDR3. Germline CDR1 SGHRS, CDR2 YFSETQ. Losses at the gene ends were 2 bases for V and 2 bases for J; bases not matched to a gene: 5. Here the CDR3 reads CASSFTLAVNTGELFF. The CDR3, as DNA: TGCGCCAGCAGCTTCACACTAGCGGTAAACACCGGGGAGCTGTTTTTT.

Details on this clonotype: A much larger clone differs by one base, so this may be a read error. Since no conserved phenylalanine or tryptophan closes the CDR3, a read error is the likely cause. V is TRBV29-1 and J is TRBJ1-2; 10 bases agree with TRBD1. After removal of 6 bases from V and 4 bases from J, the junction contained 5 bases not matched to a gene. The CDR3 runs 13 residues. Germline V gives CDR1 SQVTM, CDR2 ANQGSEA. The CDR3 DNA sequence: TGCAGCGTAACTGGGACAGGGGTCTATGGCTACACCGTC. This codes for CSVTGTGVYGYTV.

This clonotype was counted ten times or more. The chain's CDR3 is CASSKVGGSLSYEQYF. Written as DNA, the CDR3 is TGTGCCAGTAGTAAAGTTGGCGGGAGCCTCTCCTACGAGCAGTACTTC. J is TRBJ2-7 and V is TRBV19; 7 positions agree with TRBD2. J gave up 0 bases and V 4 bases, and 9 bases lay outside the gene matches. This CDR3 comprises 16 residues. Germline-derived CDR1 and CDR2 are LNHDA and SQIVND (reference sequence).

This clonotype was detected many times. The V gene is TRBV6-5, the J gene TRBJ1-5; 8 nucleotides match TRBD1. CDR1 is MNHEY and CDR2 is SVGAGI in the germline V gene. The CDR3 extends over 15 amino acids. Unmatched junction bases numbered 4, after V lost 3 bases and J lost 3 bases. The DNA for the CDR3 is TGTGCCAGCAGTTATGGGGACAGGTTCAATCAGCCCCAGCATTTT. Protein product: CASSYGDRFNQPQHF.

This clonotype was recorded many times. The genes are TRBV15 and TRBJ1-1; no firm D call. Germline CDR1 and CDR2: LNHNV and YYDKDF (reference sequence). Trimming took 0 bases from V and 4 from J, leaving 15 bases between them. CDR3 length: 16 residues. Here the CDR3 DNA reads TGTGCCACCAGCAGAGAGTATTTTGGGTTAGGCACTGAAGCTTTCTTT. This translates into CATSREYFGLGTEAFF.

This clonotype was picked up a small number of times. The chain joins TRBV6-1 to TRBJ2-5, with 9 positions matching TRBD2. V was pared by 8 bases and J by 0 bases, with 4 bases of the junction left unmatched. The CDR3 loop spans 14 amino acids. Looked up from germline, CDR1 is MNHNS and CDR2 is SASEGT. This CDR3 is CASLSGGYQETQYF. The CDR3 coding sequence is TGTGCCAGCCTAAGCGGGGGGTACCAAGAGACCCAGTACTTC.

This clonotype appeared many times. The chain links TRBV11-2 to TRBJ2-2, with D perhaps assigned TRBD1 or TRBD2 (7 bases each). The CDR3 totals 15 residues. Germline CDR1 and CDR2: SGHAT and FQNNGV. Trimming removed 5 bases at V and 6 bases at J, with 16 bases between. The DNA of the CDR3 is TGTGCCAGCAGCGCCCAGGGAGGGGGCTCCGGGGAGCTGTTTTTT. It codes for CASSAQGGGSGELFF.

The chain joins TRBV12-3 or TRBV12-4 to TRBJ1-5; 7 bases are a match to TRBD1. The junction had 6 bases not matched to a gene; V was cut back by 6 bases and J by 1 base. The CDR3 totals 15 residues. The DNA of the CDR3 is TGTGCCAGCAGCACAGGGGCCGGCAGCAATCAGCCCCAGCATTTT. Protein sequence: CASSTGAGSNQPQHF.

Many counts were recorded for this clonotype. The chain has TRBV12-3 or TRBV12-4 and TRBJ1-2, with 7 bases that match TRBD1. V lost 2 bases and J lost 5; bases outside the gene matches: 5. The CDR3 loop spans 14 amino acids. CDR3 amino acids: CASSLRQGGYGYTF. The CDR3 region has the DNA TGTGCCAGCAGTTTACGACAGGGTGGATATGGCTACACCTTC.

The chain combines TRBV20-1 with TRBJ1-1, with D possibly matching TRBD1 (5 bases). The germline V and J ends were trimmed by 4 bases and 0 bases, with 21 bases remaining between them. The CDR3 runs to 17 residues. Looked up from germline, CDR1 is DFQATT and CDR2 is SNEGSKA (reference sequence). Written as DNA, the CDR3 is TGCAGTGCTACTCCGTACAGACAGCAAAGTTTGAACACTGAAGCTTTCTTT. Residues: CSATPYRQQSLNTEAFF.

The V call is TRBV6-1, the J call TRBJ1-5, with unresolved D. Between the trimmed V and J ends, which lost 3 bases and 2 bases, there was a span of 8 bases. CDR1 and CDR2 from the germline V gene are MNHNS and SASEGT. The CDR3 sequence is 14 residues long. The CDR3 is CASSDVAGNQPQHF. CDR3 DNA: TGTGCCAGCAGTGATGTCGCGGGCAATCAGCCCCAGCATTTT.

The V call is TRBV7-8, the J call TRBJ1-6, with TRBD1 matching 9 bases. The CDR3 has 16 residues. V lost 4 bases to trimming and J lost 8 bases; unmatched junction nucleotides: 9. The germline gives CDR1 SGHVS, CDR2 FQNEAQ. The CDR3 protein is CASSSPGQGKYSPLHF. CDR3 in DNA: TGTGCCAGCAGCTCCCCGGGACAGGGAAAATATTCACCCCTCCACTTT.

This clonotype occurred many times. The rearrangement uses TRBV20-1 and TRBJ2-6; D gene uncertain. The CDR3 length is 13 residues. CDR1 is DFQATT, CDR2 SNEGSKA, per germline (reference sequence). The germline V and J ends were trimmed by 4 bases and 0 bases, with 4 bases remaining between them. The DNA for the CDR3 is TGCAGTGCTATTATCTCTGGGGCCAACGTCCTGACTTTC. Its protein product is CSAIISGANVLTF.

This clonotype was observed at least ten times. This sequence joins TRBV12-3 or TRBV12-4 and TRBJ1-1; 7 positions agree with TRBD1. The junction had 11 bases not matched to a gene; V was cut back by 5 bases and J by 2 bases. The CDR3 has 16 amino acids. CDR3 protein: CASSPAGQIFNTEAFF. CDR3 DNA: TGTGCCAGCAGTCCCGCGGGACAGATATTTAACACTGAAGCTTTCTTT.

This clonotype was picked up many times. CDR3 DNA: TGTGCCAGCTCGCTAGCGGGAGGTCCTTCGGAGACCCAGTACTTC. Its protein product is CASSLAGGPSETQYF. The chain links TRBV27 to TRBJ2-5; 11 bases match TRBD2. Germline V gene sequence: CDR1 MNHEY, CDR2 SMNVEV (reference sequence). CDR3 size: 15 residues. Trimming cost V 8 bases and J 5 bases; bases outside gene matches: 10.

CDR3 loop: CASRDMAGTEAFF. CDR3 nucleotide sequence: TGTGCCAGCAGAGACATGGCGGGCACTGAAGCTTTCTTT. The chain carries TRBV6-1 and TRBJ1-1; unclear D gene. The V gene's germline CDR1 is MNHNS and CDR2 SASEGT. Trimming removed 6 bases at V and 4 bases at J, with 12 bases between. The CDR3 has 13 residues.

This clonotype has a count of ten or more. The chain couples TRBV2 to TRBJ1-1; D unresolved. V shed 5 bases and J shed 0 bases, with 13 bases lying between them. CDR1 SNHLY and CDR2 FYNNEI come from the germline V gene. The length of the CDR3 is 15 residues. The CDR3 DNA sequence: TGTGCCAGCAGTAACCAACGACTGATGAACACTGAAGCTTTCTTT. It translates to CASSNQRLMNTEAFF.

The sample holds many counts of this clonotype. The chain is built from TRBV7-9 and TRBJ2-7, with 7 bases aligning to TRBD1. V shed 3 bases, J shed 3 bases, and the junction held 8 bases outside the gene matches. The CDR3 totals 15 residues. The germline gives CDR1 SEHNR, CDR2 FQNEAQ (reference sequence). In DNA form, the CDR3 reads TGTGCCAGCAGCTTTAGGGGGCCCCAGGGCTACGAGCAGTACTTC. Translated: CASSFRGPQGYEQYF.

This clonotype was recorded at least ten times. The chain has TRBV7-2 and TRBJ2-7; TRBD2 matches 8 bases. V was pared by 7 bases and J by 0 bases, with 20 bases of the junction left unmatched. The CDR3 contains 19 residues. Germline assignment: CDR1 SGHTA and CDR2 FQGNSA. CDR3: CASTNRRGGSTLSSYEQYF. CDR3 in DNA: TGTGCCAGCACCAACCGACGGGGGGGGTCAACCTTAAGCTCCTACGAGCAGTACTTC. Complete variable domain (other parts from reference TRBV7-2 and TRBJ2-7): GAGVSQSPSNKVTEKGKDVELRCDPISGHTALYWYRQSLGQGLEFLIYFQGNSAPDKSGLPSDRFSAERTGGSVSTLTIQRTQQEDSAVYLCASTNRRGGSTLSSYEQYFGPGTRLTVT.

This clonotype was detected ten times or more. V gene TRBV18 combines with J gene TRBJ1-6; no firm D call. Germline CDR1 is KGHSH and CDR2 is LQKENI. Trimming removed 1 base at V and 6 bases at J, with 19 bases between. The CDR3 has 18 residues. CDR3 in amino acids: CASSPLTNSRLGNSPLHF. CDR3 bases: TGTGCCAGCTCACCACTCACCAACAGCAGGTTGGGTAATTCACCCCTCCACTTT. The full variable domain, with the rest looked up from reference TRBV18 and TRBJ1-6, is NAGVMQNPRHLVRRRGQEARLRCSPMKGHSHVYWYRQLPEEGLKFMVYLQKENIIDESGMPKERFSAEFPKEGPSILRIQQVVRGDSAAYFCASSPLTNSRLGNSPLHFGNGTRLTVT.

This clonotype was seen only a few times. V gene TRBV20-1 combines with J gene TRBJ2-5; 9 nucleotides match TRBD1. With V trimmed by 7 bases and J by 3 bases, 3 bases remained unmatched. This CDR3 contains 12 residues. Germline-derived CDR1 and CDR2 are DFQATT and SNEGSKA (reference sequence). Written as DNA, the CDR3 is TGCAGTGTTCGACAGGGGGAAGAGACCCAGTACTTC. This sequence encodes CSVRQGEETQYF.

The table lists this clonotype with a few counts. Compared with germline, one end of the junction differs, possibly owing to a read error. The V call is TRBV7-2, the J call TRBJ1-2; 8 positions agree with TRBD1. The CDR3 sequence is 14 residues long. The germline V gene encodes CDR1 SGHTA and CDR2 FQGNSA. CDR3: CASSLAQGDYGYNF. For the CDR3, the DNA is TGTGCCAGCAGCTTAGCACAGGGGGACTATGGCTACAACTTC.

This clonotype was counted ten times or more. The rearrangement uses TRBV19 and TRBJ2-7; 9 bases are a match to TRBD2. The V segment lost 3 bases and the J segment 3 bases; nucleotides outside the gene matches: 6. The CDR3 totals 15 residues. Per the germline V gene, CDR1 is LNHDA and CDR2 is SQIVND (reference sequence). CDR3 bases: TGTGCCAGTAGTATGTTTAGCGGGAGTAGCTACGAGCAGTACTTC. Amino acids: CASSMFSGSSYEQYF. The variable domain in full, with the rest retrieved from reference TRBV19 and TRBJ2-7, is DGGITQSPKYLFRKEGQNVTLSCEQNLNHDAMYWYRQDPGQGLRLIYYSQIVNDFQKGDIAEGYSVSREKKESFPLTVTSAQKNPTAFYLCASSMFSGSSYEQYFGPGTRLTVT.

The chain combines TRBV20-1 with TRBJ2-7; the D is unclear. The CDR3 contains 11 residues. CDR1 and CDR2 from the germline V gene are DFQATT and SNEGSKA (reference sequence). Between the trimmed V and J ends, which lost 4 bases and 4 bases, there was a span of 8 bases. CDR3 DNA sequence: TGCAGTGCTAAGTTAGGGTACGAGCAGTACTTC. It yields the protein CSAKLGYEQYF.

There are many counts of this clonotype. This chain links TRBV6-5 with TRBJ2-2; TRBD2 agrees at 7 bases. CDR1 is MNHEY, CDR2 SVGAGI, per germline. Trimming removed 2 bases from V and 9 bases from J; junction bases left unmatched: 12. The CDR3 runs 16 residues. This chain's CDR3 is CASSYSGTTVKRELFF. DNA for the CDR3: TGTGCCAGCAGTTACAGCGGGACGACAGTTAAACGGGAGCTGTTTTTT.